Following are 22 T cell receptor beta chains from one sample sequenced in a study of blood T cell repertoires in COVID-19. The protocol was immunoSEQ multiplex PCR, while the TCRdb copy is restricted to in-frame clones and leaves out a portion. The sample holds some 240,000 clones; roughly 90% are singletons and the top ten take around 0.84%. Input material: peripheral blood. These TCRs come from a man in his 60s with COVID-19, enrolled during active disease.

The chain recombines TRBV4-3 with TRBJ2-2; TRBD1 aligns across 9 bases. CDR1 is LGHNA and CDR2 is YSLEER in the germline V gene. J lost 2 bases, V lost 4 bases, and 8 bases had no gene match. There are 17 residues in the CDR3. In nucleotides, the CDR3 is TGCGCCAGCAGCCGAATCGGGACAGGGACTAACACCGGGGAGCTGTTTTTT. This translates into CASSRIGTGTNTGELFF.

The V and J genes are TRBV12-2 and TRBJ2-7; no check of the table's D call, TRBD1, against the DNA was made. TRBV12-2 is a recognized pseudogene. The CDR3 spans 14 residues. The CDR3 DNA sequence: TGTGCAAGTCGTCGTCGACAGCCGGCCTACGAGCAGTACTTC. Translation gives CASRRRQPAYEQYF.

Remarks on this clone: The sample carries other DNA sequences with the same CDR3. The V call is TRBV9, the J call TRBJ1-5; tentative D call: TRBD1 (6 bases). The CDR3 spans 14 residues. Trimming shortened V by 4 bases and J by 6 bases, and 14 bases separated the two germline ends. CDR1 SGDLS and CDR2 YYNGEE come from the germline V gene. CDR3 amino acids: CASSLGQGSQPQHF. The CDR3 DNA sequence: TGTGCCAGCAGCCTAGGCCAGGGGAGTCAGCCCCAGCATTTT.

This rearrangement joins TRBV27 to TRBJ1-3; possible D gene TRBD1, 5 bases. Germline values: CDR1 MNHEY, CDR2 SMNVEV (reference sequence). The CDR3 totals 15 residues. Between the trimmed V and J ends, which lost 6 bases and 7 bases, there was a span of 19 bases. CDR3 sequence reads: CASSPRGLRLNTIYF. CDR3 in DNA: TGTGCCAGCAGCCCCCGGGGACTCAGGCTCAACACCATATATTTT.

The chain uses TRBV5-6 and TRBJ1-2; D unclear. Trimming shortened V by 4 bases and J by 4 bases, and 20 bases separated the two germline ends. The germline V gene has CDR1 SGHDT and CDR2 YYEEEE. CDR3 length: 16 residues. CDR3 region: CASSPTEGTSFYGYTF. In DNA, the CDR3 is TGTGCCAGCAGCCCCACCGAGGGCACTTCTTTCTATGGCTACACCTTC.

The chain couples TRBV30 to TRBJ1-2, with D maybe TRBD1 (5 bases). Trimming removed 1 base from V and 5 bases from J, with 17 bases in between. This CDR3 region has 15 residues. The germline V gene encodes CDR1 GTSNPN and CDR2 SVGIG (reference sequence). In DNA, the CDR3 is TGTGCCTGGAGTGGCACCCAGGGTTTCGGGTATGGCTACACCTTC. Its protein product is CAWSGTQGFGYGYTF.

This chain joins TRBV29-1 and TRBJ1-2, with a tentative D call TRBD1 (6 bases). This CDR3 has 12 residues. The V end was cut by 7 bases, the J end by 2 bases, with 11 bases between. Germline assignment: CDR1 SQVTM and CDR2 ANQGSEA. The CDR3 DNA reads as TGCAGCGCGGGACACCTCAACTATGGCTACACCTTC. This encodes CSAGHLNYGYTF.

The chain is built from TRBV11-3 and TRBJ2-5; possibly TRBD2 for D (7 bases). Germline values: CDR1 SGHNT, CDR2 YENEEA. This CDR3 comprises 15 residues. V lost 3 bases and J 3 bases, leaving 14 bases between the germline ends. CDR3 in amino acids: CASSLGAGTKETQYF. The CDR3, as DNA: TGTGCCAGCAGCTTGGGGGCCGGGACTAAAGAGACCCAGTACTTC.

The chain couples TRBV2 to TRBJ1-1; unclear D gene. Trimming removed 9 bases from V and 0 bases from J, with 14 bases in between. The germline V gene encodes CDR1 SNHLY and CDR2 FYNNEI. The CDR3 consists of 14 residues. Here the CDR3 reads CASKAQAMNTEAFF. The CDR3 region has the DNA TGTGCCAGTAAAGCTCAGGCGATGAACACTGAAGCTTTCTTT.

The chain employs TRBV4-2 and TRBJ2-1; 7 bases align to TRBD1. CDR3 length: 16 residues. With V trimmed by 0 bases and J by 3 bases, 5 bases remained unmatched. Germline V lookup: CDR1 LGHNA, CDR2 YNFKEQ. CDR3 residues: CASSQDLGQRYNEQFF. For the CDR3, the DNA is TGTGCCAGCAGCCAAGATTTGGGACAGCGCTACAATGAGCAGTTCTTC.

J is TRBJ1-3 and V is TRBV19, with D perhaps TRBD1 (5 bases). V was clipped by 5 bases and J by 0 bases, with 14 bases between them. The CDR3 sequence is 16 residues long. CDR1 and CDR2 (germline): LNHDA, SQIVND (reference sequence). In nucleotides, the CDR3 is TGTGCCAGTAGTCCGGGGACTGAATTCTCTGGAAACACCATATATTTT. Its translation is CASSPGTEFSGNTIYF.

This chain uses TRBV7-2 with TRBJ2-7; D may be TRBD2 (6 bases). The CDR3 consists of 14 residues. Germline CDR1 and CDR2: SGHTA and FQGNSA. The V and J ends lost 3 bases and 3 bases respectively, with 12 bases between them. The CDR3 is CASSLVDGSYEQYF. In nucleotides, the CDR3 is TGTGCCAGCAGCTTGGTTGACGGGAGCTACGAGCAGTACTTC. Filled out from reference TRBV7-2 and TRBJ2-7, the complete variable domain reads GAGVSQSPSNKVTEKGKDVELRCDPISGHTALYWYRQSLGQGLEFLIYFQGNSAPDKSGLPSDRFSAERTGGSVSTLTIQRTQQEDSAVYLCASSLVDGSYEQYFGPGTRLTVT.

The chain links TRBV28 to TRBJ2-3, with a tentative D call TRBD2 (6 bases). Trimming took 1 base from V and 6 from J, leaving 20 bases between them. The CDR3 runs 17 residues. The germline V gene has CDR1 MDHEN and CDR2 SYDVKM. The CDR3 region is CASSLLGTTSLADTQYF. The CDR3 DNA sequence: TGTGCCAGCAGTTTATTAGGTACAACTAGCCTCGCTGATACGCAGTATTTT.

This clone was detected a few times. DNA for the CDR3: TGTGCCAGTAGTATCCAGCCCGTCTACACAGGGGGTTTTTACGAGCAGTACTTC. It translates to CASSIQPVYTGGFYEQYF. The chain joins TRBV19 to TRBJ2-7, with TRBD1 identical over 8 bases. The CDR3 runs 18 residues. Trimming cost V 3 bases and J 4 bases; bases outside gene matches: 17. The V gene's germline CDR1 is LNHDA and CDR2 SQIVND (reference sequence).

DNA for the CDR3: TGCAGTGCCCCAGGGCACAGGGAGCAGTTCTTC. It codes for CSAPGHREQFF. J is TRBJ2-1 and V is TRBV20-1; a weak D match, TRBD1 (5 bases). The germline gives CDR1 DFQATT, CDR2 SNEGSKA (reference sequence). The CDR3 runs 11 residues. The V end lost 6 bases, the J end lost 10 bases, and 13 bases lay between the germline ends.

This clone was seen just once. The chain uses TRBV9 and TRBJ2-7, with TRBD1 as a possible D gene (6 bases). The V gene lost 4 bases and the J gene lost 4 bases, with 15 bases spanning the gap. The germline V gene has CDR1 SGDLS and CDR2 YYNGEE. This CDR3 comprises 14 residues. The CDR3 loop reads CASSKTGTNYEQYF. CDR3 nucleotides: TGTGCCAGCAGCAAGACCGGGACAAATTACGAGCAGTACTTC.

The J gene is TRBJ1-2, the V gene TRBV6-5; D uncertain. V was cut by 0 bases and J by 2 bases, with 7 bases left in between. This CDR3 has 14 amino acids. Germline V lookup: CDR1 MNHEY, CDR2 SVGAGI. As DNA, the CDR3 is TGTGCCAGCAGTTACTCGAGCCGGAACTATGGCTACACCTTC. Protein product: CASSYSSRNYGYTF.

In DNA form, the CDR3 reads TGTGCCAGCAGCGGACAGGGGAACAATTCACCCCTCCACTTT. Translating it yields CASSGQGNNSPLHF. This chain connects TRBV2 to TRBJ1-6, with TRBD1 matching 9 bases. The CDR3 runs to 14 residues. Trimming at V came to 6 bases and at J to 7 bases, leaving 4 bases not matched to a gene. Germline loops: CDR1 SNHLY, CDR2 FYNNEI.

V is TRBV19 and J is TRBJ1-6; weak D call: TRBD1 (6 bases). The germline gives CDR1 LNHDA, CDR2 SQIVND (reference sequence). CDR3 length: 15 residues. V was clipped by 1 base and J by 6 bases, with 10 bases between them. The CDR3 loop reads CASSIVGTSNSPLHF. As DNA, the CDR3 is TGTGCCAGTAGTATAGTCGGGACAAGTAATTCACCCCTCCACTTT.

The J gene is TRBJ1-4, the V gene TRBV7-2, with 7 bases aligning to TRBD1. In germline, CDR1 is SGHTA, CDR2 FQGNSA. The CDR3 runs 14 residues. After removal of 5 bases from V and 5 bases from J, the junction contained 5 bases not matched to a gene. In DNA form, the CDR3 reads TGTGCCAGCAGCCAAGCAGGGGGGAATGAAAAACTGTTTTTT. This gives the protein CASSQAGGNEKLFF.

This clone has a single count. V is TRBV4-1 and J is TRBJ1-2; 7 bases match TRBD1. Germline V gene sequence: CDR1 MGHRA, CDR2 YSYEKL. CDR3 length equals 15 residues. V was pared by 1 base and J by 8 bases, with 10 bases of the junction left unmatched. CDR3 amino acids: CASSQGRGDRAGYTF. The DNA of the CDR3 is TGCGCCAGCAGCCAAGGTCGCGGAGACAGGGCCGGCTACACCTTC.

The chain carries TRBV5-1 and TRBJ1-1; TRBD1 is a possible D gene (5 bases). The ends were cut back, 0 bases at V and 1 base at J, with 7 bases in the middle. The CDR3 totals 14 residues. Germline V gene data show CDR1 as SGHRS and CDR2 as YFSETQ. The CDR3 nucleotides read TGCGCCAGCAGCTTGGCCCAGGGGAACACTGAAGCTTTCTTT. Protein sequence: CASSLAQGNTEAFF. Full variable domain (missing parts from reference TRBV5-1 and TRBJ1-1): KAGVTQTPRYLIKTRGQQVTLSCSPISGHRSVSWYQQTPGQGLQFLFEYFSETQRNKGNFPGRFSGRQFSNSRSEMNVSTLELGDSALYLCASSLAQGNTEAFFGQGTRLTVV.